This T cell receptor (beta chain) came from a study of sequential checkpoint blockade in melanoma. Assay used: immunoSEQ multiplex PCR; TCRdb lists only in-frame clones, some missing. The table has tens of thousands of clones, around 70% seen once. The treatment was: randomized to nivolumab then ipilimumab (arm A) or the reverse (arm B). Germline values: CDR1 MNHNS, CDR2 SASEGT. The CDR3 contains 13 residues. The germline V and J ends were trimmed by 6 bases and 3 bases, with 11 bases remaining between them. J is TRBJ1-1 and V is TRBV6-1; no firm D call. The sequence came from a human donor with melanoma. The starting material was CD8+ T cells sorted from blood (inferred from file names), obtained from a patient given nivolumab and ipilimumab in sequence. The CDR3 is CASRRVEHTEAFF. The CDR3 nucleotides read TGTGCCAGCAGGAGGGTAGAGCACACTGAAGCTTTCTTT.